The text below deals with one T cell receptor (beta chain). The clone's antigen remains unknown. No base qualities exist here, and no much larger clone lies one base off it. Sorted unstimulated T cells and proliferating T cells recovered from mixed lymphocyte reactions were subjected to TCRbeta CDR3 sequencing. Fresh whole blood from approximately ten HLA-typed healthy donors was used to isolate PBMCs. The data were taken from a study of siplizumab effects on memory and regulatory T cells (dated by TCRdb to the late 2010s). The study in broad terms: The effect of the anti-CD2 antibody siplizumab on alloreactive T-cell subsets was examined in allogeneic mixed lymphocyte reactions constructed from human PBMCs. The investigation overall reported the following: Of the alloreactive CD4+ clones that could be mapped, the Treg-derived share averaged 68.8% with siplizumab compared with 26.9% in control reactions. The cumulative frequency of alloreactive sequences traceable to unstimulated CD4+ memory T cells was significantly reduced by siplizumab. Roughly 75-95% of proliferating CD4+ or CD8+ clones could not be assigned a naive or memory phenotype. Whether proliferating Tregs from siplizumab cultures actually had suppressive function was not functionally confirmed. Sequences below about 10^-5 frequency were poorly captured, so only a minor fraction of alloreactive clones could be mapped to unstimulated subsets. Unstimulated naive T cells appeared more diverse than memory T cells, and naive cells seemed to contribute substantially to the alloresponse.

In the germline V gene (reference sequence), CDR1 corresponds to MNHEY and CDR2 to SMNVEV. The CDR3 covers 12 residues, taking in both the cysteine and the phenylalanine. Only the CDR3 DNA stays, 36 bases, in frame from base 1. Relative to germline, V is 10 bases shorter and J is 3 bases shorter, with 13 bases between their ends. Libraries were made using the immunoSEQ multiplex PCR assay. Each sample had some 9.7 x 10^4 TCR templates assayed by the deep sequencing platform. Genomic DNA extracted from sorted T cells was the material used for TCRbeta CDR3 sequencing. On the study's bioinformatics: The R programming language was used for the clonal analysis of the TCRbeta CDR3 data. Alloreactive CD4+ and CD8+ clones were identified by comparing unstimulated samples to CFSE-low samples taken after the reaction. Regulatory or non-regulatory origin of alloreactive CD4+ clones was assigned by matching sequences to the sorted unstimulated Treg and non-Treg repertoires. TCRdb re-hosts the immuneACCESS table, in-frame sequences only. Its copies lack some clones; in the studies checked, an unresolved V gene accounts for under half of them, and the cause for the rest is not known. The V and J calls and the clone size are those of that table, but D and trimming were determined from the DNA. The sample data list fewer than 60,000 clones, and over 85% of these were observed just once. The ten largest clones add up to more than 15% of the sample.

The TCR comes from a human donor in good health. The sequencing input was CD8+ T cells sorted from blood. The V and J segments used are TRBV27 and TRBJ2-7, with no confidently assigned D gene. The DNA is TGTGCCACGGGCTACCTCAGCTACGAGCAGTACTTC. It specifies CATGYLSYEQYF.